Listed here are 15 T cell receptor beta chains from one sample, sequenced in a study of identical twins. TCRdb reprocessed the 5' RACE reads with MiXCR, giving one entry per CDR3 protein. In the table there are 1.5 million or so distinct CDR3 sequences, less than 40% of which are singletons. Input material: cord blood. These receptors were obtained from a newborn girl in good health.

This sequence joins TRBV7-2 and TRBJ2-4; D remains unclear. TRBJ2-5 matches the DNA end more closely, so the J call is doubtful. The CDR3 length is 14 residues. Germline V gene sequence: CDR1 SGHTA, CDR2 FQGNSA. The CDR3 sequence is CASSLRLRGETQYF. The CDR3 region has the DNA TGTGCCAGCAGCTTAAGGCTGCGTGGGGAGACCCAGTACTTC.

This chain joins TRBV18 and TRBJ1-1; no clear D. CDR3 length: 11 amino acids. V was trimmed by 4 bases and J by 10 bases, leaving 10 bases between them. CDR1 and CDR2 (germline): KGHSH, LQKENI. The CDR3: CASSLREAAFF. The CDR3 DNA is TGTGCCAGCTCACTCCGAGAGGCAGCTTTCTTT.

The chain carries TRBV2 and TRBJ2-7, with TRBD1 identical over 7 bases. This CDR3 contains 15 residues. V shed 7 bases, J shed 7 bases, and the junction held 16 bases outside the gene matches. CDR1 SNHLY and CDR2 FYNNEI come from the germline V gene. The CDR3 bases are TGTGCCAGCACGCCTACTGGACAGGCCGGAACAGAGCAGTACTTC. Its translation is CASTPTGQAGTEQYF.

This clonotype was counted only a few times. The chain uses TRBV24-1 and TRBJ2-5, with D possibly TRBD1 on 6 matching bases. The germline gives CDR1 KGHDR, CDR2 SFDVKD. The CDR3 has 16 amino acids. Trimming removed 1 base at V and 1 base at J, with 12 bases between. DNA for the CDR3: TGTGCCACCAGTGATTTTGGGACACCAACCCAAGAGACCCAGTACTTC. This gives the protein CATSDFGTPTQETQYF.

The chain combines TRBV7-9 with TRBJ2-1; 8 positions agree with TRBD1. V dropped 4 bases and J dropped 0; count of bases not matched to a gene: 8. CDR1 is SEHNR, CDR2 FQNEAQ, per germline (reference sequence). The CDR3 loop spans 17 amino acids. CDR3 nucleotides: TGTGCCAGCAGCTCCTGGACAGGGAAAGGCTCCTACAATGAGCAGTTCTTC. As protein: CASSSWTGKGSYNEQFF.

Only a few counts were recorded for this clonotype. The CDR3 DNA reads TGTGCCAGCAGACCCGAGCTAGCGGGGGGCTACAATGAGCAGTTCTTC. This codes for CASRPELAGGYNEQFF. V is TRBV6-1 and J is TRBJ2-1, with 11 bases aligning to TRBD2. The V and J ends lost 6 bases and 3 bases, in that order; junction bases with no gene match: 7. The CDR3 has 16 amino acids. The germline gives CDR1 MNHNS, CDR2 SASEGT.

This clonotype was seen a handful of times. A much larger clone sits a single nucleotide away, making a read error possible. The chain is built from TRBV29-1 and TRBJ2-7; D remains ambiguous. The CDR3 has 12 residues. The germline CDR1 and CDR2 sequences are SQVTM and ANQGSEA. The V end was cut by 0 bases, the J end by 0 bases, with 3 bases between. Here the CDR3 DNA reads TGCAGCGTTGAAGACACCTCCTACGAGCAGTACTTC. Its translation is CSVEDTSYEQYF.

This clonotype was detected a few times. V is TRBV3-1 and J is TRBJ2-5; either TRBD1 or TRBD2 may supply D (5 bases each). This CDR3 is built from 15 residues. Between the trimmed V and J ends, which lost 0 bases and 4 bases, there was a span of 12 bases. Germline CDR1 is LGHDT and CDR2 is YNNKEL (reference sequence). As DNA, the CDR3 is TGTGCCAGCAGCCAAGATGGTACCGGGGCAGAGACCCAGTACTTC. It encodes CASSQDGTGAETQYF.

The chain employs TRBV4-1 and TRBJ2-4; the match to TRBD2 covers 8 bases. With the DNA end fitting TRBJ2-5 better, the J assignment may be wrong. In germline, CDR1 is MGHRA, CDR2 YSYEKL. This CDR3 is built from 16 residues. CDR3 sequence reads: CASSQGERGPQETQYF. Here the CDR3 DNA reads TGCGCCAGCAGCCAAGGGGAGCGGGGGCCTCAAGAGACCCAGTACTTC.

This clonotype has just a few counts. The chain uses TRBV20-1 and TRBJ2-7, with TRBD2 identical over 12 bases. From germline, CDR1 is DFQATT and CDR2 SNEGSKA (reference sequence). V lost 1 base and J lost 0; bases outside the gene matches: 7. The CDR3 sequence is 17 residues long. The DNA for the CDR3 is TGCAGTGCTAGAGGTGGGACTAGCGGGTACCTCTCCTACGAGCAGTACTTC. Translated, it gives CSARGGTSGYLSYEQYF.

The chain uses TRBV5-1 and TRBJ1-4; the D gene is possibly TRBD1 (5 bases). Germline CDR1 reads SGHRS; CDR2 reads YFSETQ. This CDR3 has 15 amino acids. V was shortened by 4 bases and J by 3 bases, with 13 bases between the two germline ends. The CDR3 nucleotides read TGCGCCAGCAGCCGCAGCGGGGCCCCTAATGAAAAACTGTTTTTT. Translating it yields CASSRSGAPNEKLFF. The whole variable domain, filled in from reference TRBV5-1 and TRBJ1-4, reads KAGVTQTPRYLIKTRGQQVTLSCSPISGHRSVSWYQQTPGQGLQFLFEYFSETQRNKGNFPGRFSGRQFSNSRSEMNVSTLELGDSALYLCASSRSGAPNEKLFFGSGTQLSVL.

The genes are TRBV3-1 and TRBJ2-7; 8 nucleotides agree with TRBD1. The CDR3 loop spans 16 amino acids. Germline CDR1 reads LGHDT; CDR2 reads YNNKEL (reference sequence). Losses at the gene ends were 1 base for V and 3 bases for J; bases not matched to a gene: 8. The CDR3 is CASSQGTGGELYEQYF. The CDR3 nucleotides are TGTGCCAGCAGCCAAGGCACAGGGGGTGAACTCTACGAGCAGTACTTC.

There are a few counts of this clonotype. The chain has TRBV20-1 and TRBJ2-3, with a tentative D call TRBD1 (5 bases). The CDR3 consists of 15 residues. Trimming shortened V by 0 bases and J by 2 bases, and 12 bases separated the two germline ends. The germline V gene encodes CDR1 DFQATT and CDR2 SNEGSKA (reference sequence). The CDR3 nucleotides read TGCAGTGCTAGAGATCCTACAGGTCCCACAGATACGCAGTATTTT. Residues: CSARDPTGPTDTQYF.

The rearrangement links TRBV25-1 to TRBJ2-2, with TRBD2 as a possible D gene (6 bases). The length of the CDR3 is 14 residues. V lost 8 bases and J 4 bases, leaving 14 bases between the germline ends. Germline V gene data show CDR1 as MGHDK and CDR2 as SYGVNS. The CDR3 coding sequence is TGTGCCAGCTCAGGACTAAGAGGCACCGGGGAGCTGTTTTTT. Translation gives CASSGLRGTGELFF. Variable domain in full (rest from reference TRBV25-1 and TRBJ2-2): EADIYQTPRYLVIGTGKKITLECSQTMGHDKMYWYQQDPGMELHLIHYSYGVNSTEKGDLSSESTVSRIRTEHFPLTLESARPSHTSQYLCASSGLRGTGELFFGEGSRLTVL.

This clonotype was counted a few times. V usage is TRBV9 and J usage is TRBJ2-5, with a tentative D call TRBD1 (6 bases). CDR1 SGDLS and CDR2 YYNGEE come from the germline V gene. With 1 base removed from V and 2 bases from J, the gap between germline ends came to 15 bases. This CDR3 region has 16 residues. DNA for the CDR3: TGTGCCAGCAGCGTATCGGGCAGGGGTGGACAAGAGACCCAGTACTTC. Protein sequence: CASSVSGRGGQETQYF.